This T cell receptor beta chain was observed in a study of blood T cell repertoires in COVID-19. Concerning this clone itself: At the DNA level, this CDR3 is encoded by other sequences in the same sample as well.

Produced via immunoSEQ multiplex PCR; TCRdb's table is partial and in-frame only. The sample has around 400,000 clones; around four fifths are singletons. Which cohort a participant joined came from the clinical history participants gave. The specimen sequenced was PBMCs or T cells enriched from blood (not recorded which). The clonotype comes from a woman in her forties or fifties who had recovered from COVID-19.

The CDR3, as DNA: TGTGCCAGCAGCGTAGTCTCGGGGGGGGAGACCCAGTACTTC. Translation gives CASSVVSGGETQYF. J is TRBJ2-5 and V is TRBV9; 8 bases line up with TRBD2. The CDR3 extends over 14 amino acids. Trimming at V came to 0 bases and at J to 5 bases, leaving 3 bases not matched to a gene. The germline V gene encodes CDR1 SGDLS and CDR2 YYNGEE.